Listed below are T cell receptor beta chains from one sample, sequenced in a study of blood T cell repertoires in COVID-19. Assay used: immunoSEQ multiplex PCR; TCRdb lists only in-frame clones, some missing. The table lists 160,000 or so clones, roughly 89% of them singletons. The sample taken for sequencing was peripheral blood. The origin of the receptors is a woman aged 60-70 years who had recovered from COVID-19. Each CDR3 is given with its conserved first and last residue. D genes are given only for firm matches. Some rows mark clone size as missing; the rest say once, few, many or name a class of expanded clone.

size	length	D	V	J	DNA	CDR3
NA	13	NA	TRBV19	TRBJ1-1	TGTGCCAGTACTTTCCAGGTGAACACTGAAGCTTTCTTT	CASTFQVNTEAFF
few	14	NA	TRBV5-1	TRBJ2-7	TGCGCCAGCAGCCCCAGGCAGGGAACCTACGAGCAGTACTTC	CASSPRQGTYEQYF
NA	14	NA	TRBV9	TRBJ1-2	TGTGCCAGCAGCGTAACCCCCTTCGGGGATGGCTACACCTTC	CASSVTPFGDGYTF
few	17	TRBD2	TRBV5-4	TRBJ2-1	TGTGCCAGCAGCCGAGACGGACTAGCGGGGGGCTACAATGAGCAGTTCTTC	CASSRDGLAGGYNEQFF
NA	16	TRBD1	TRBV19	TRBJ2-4	TGTGCCAGTAGTACGAGAGGACAGGGGGCAAGGAACATTCAGTACTTC	CASSTRGQGARNIQYF
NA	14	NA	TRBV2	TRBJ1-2	TGTGCCAGCAGTGAAGAGGGTCGGGGAAGCGGCTACACCTTC	CASSEEGRGSGYTF
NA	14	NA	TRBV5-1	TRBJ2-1	TGCGCCAGCAGCGACAGGTATGGGAACAATGAGCAGTTCTTC	CASSDRYGNNEQFF
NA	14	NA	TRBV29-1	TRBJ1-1	TGCAGCGTTGAGGCGGGGGGGAGGAACACTGAAGCTTTCTTT	CSVEAGGRNTEAFF
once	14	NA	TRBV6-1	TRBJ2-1	TGTGCCAGCAGTGAAGTCGGTCCCGCCGTCGAGCAGTTCTTC	CASSEVGPAVEQFF
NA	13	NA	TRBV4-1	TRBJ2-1	TGCGCCAGCAGCCCGGGGGATTACAATGAGCAGTTCTTC	CASSPGDYNEQFF
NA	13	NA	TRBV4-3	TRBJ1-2	TGCGCCAGCAGTGGGCTAACGGGGGATGGCTACACCTTC	CASSGLTGDGYTF
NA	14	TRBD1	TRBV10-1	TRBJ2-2	TGCGCCAGCAGGTCCGGACAGGGGACCGGGGAGCTGTTTTTT	CASRSGQGTGELFF
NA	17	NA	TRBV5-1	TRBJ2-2	TGCGCCAGCAGCTTGGCCGGTAGGTCGGGGTTGGTCGGGGAGCTGTTTTTT	CASSLAGRSGLVGELFF
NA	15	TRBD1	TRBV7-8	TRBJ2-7	TGTGCCAGCAGCTTTTCGACAGGGGGCCCCTACGAGCAGTACTTC	CASSFSTGGPYEQYF
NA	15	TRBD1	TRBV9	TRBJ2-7	TGTGCCAGCAGCGTAGCGACAGGGGTAGGGGATGAGCAGTACTTC	CASSVATGVGDEQYF
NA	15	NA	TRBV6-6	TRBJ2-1	TGTGCCAGCAGTCCCACTTCCGGGATATACAATGAGCAGTTCTTC	CASSPTSGIYNEQFF
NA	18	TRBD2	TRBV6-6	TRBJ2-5	TGTGCCAGCCGTCGGACTAGCGGGGGGGCCGATACTAGAAAGACCCAGTACTTC	CASRRTSGGADTRKTQYF
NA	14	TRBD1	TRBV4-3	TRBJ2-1	TGCGCCAGCAGCCAAGGACAGGGGGCTAGTGAGCAGTTCTTC	CASSQGQGASEQFF
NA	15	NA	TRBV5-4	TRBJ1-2	TGTGCCAGCAGCTTGGAATTCGGGACTAACTATGGCTACACCTTC	CASSLEFGTNYGYTF
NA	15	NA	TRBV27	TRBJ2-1	TGTGCCAGCAGATTGGGGCGGAGCTCCTACAATGAGCAGTTCTTC	CASRLGRSSYNEQFF
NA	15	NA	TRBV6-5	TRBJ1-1	TGTGCCAGCAGTACACACCTGTCGGGGAACACTGAAGCTTTCTTT	CASSTHLSGNTEAFF
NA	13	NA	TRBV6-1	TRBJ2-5	TGTGCCAGCAGTGAGGACAGCTTCGAGACCCAGTACTTC	CASSEDSFETQYF
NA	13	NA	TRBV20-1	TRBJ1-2	TGCAGTGCTAGTGATAGGGGGATGAGCGGCTACACCTTC	CSASDRGMSGYTF
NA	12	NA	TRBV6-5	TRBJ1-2	TGTGCCAGCAGGGCAGGAAACTATGGCTACACCTTC	CASRAGNYGYTF
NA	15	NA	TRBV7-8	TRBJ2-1	TGTGCCAGCCGACGACGGGGGGACAACTACAATGAGCAGTTCTTC	CASRRRGDNYNEQFF
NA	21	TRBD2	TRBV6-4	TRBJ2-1	TGTGCCAGCAGTGACTCAGCCCTCCCTAGCGGGGGGCTATTCTCCTACAATGAGCAGTTCTTC	CASSDSALPSGGLFSYNEQFF